The T cell receptor beta chain under discussion was sequenced for a study of T cells in localized non-small cell lung cancer. Study outcomes and limitations: Exceeding tumor, uninvolved adjacent lung had the highest T cell clonality. For the top 100 tumor clones, a median about 60 also appeared in adjacent lung.

The repertoire was sequenced with immunoSEQ multiplex PCR; TCRdb's copy has only in-frame clones and lacks some. This sample yields 20,000 to 25,000 clones, of which roughly 90% are seen a single time; 6% to 8.5% belongs to the top ten. Germline trimming cut 11 bases from V and 11 bases from J; bases unmatched to any gene: 13. The CDR3 is 12 residues long. The V gene's germline CDR1 is MRHNA and CDR2 SNTAGT. Of note for this clone: Antigen specificity is unknown.

The sample in question was peripheral blood, obtained before any cancer treatment. This clonotype was sampled from a male donor at least 60 years old with stage I squamous cell lung carcinoma. This chain connects TRBV6-4 to TRBJ1-1, with 8 nucleotides matching TRBD1. For the CDR3, the DNA is TGTGCCGGGGGACAGGAACGGGTGGGGGCTTTCTTT. Its protein is CAGGQERVGAFF.